This passage covers 6 T cell receptor beta chains from one sample sequenced in a study of T cell responses to AZD1222 COVID-19 vaccine. TCRdb's copy holds only in-frame clones and misses some; the assay was immunoSEQ multiplex PCR. The top ten hold 3.5% to 4.5% of the sample, which has fewer than 70,000 clones, over 65% seen once. Here the sequenced sample was peripheral blood, taken 28 days after the second AZD1222 dose. These receptors originate from an adult who received the AZD1222 COVID-19 vaccine.

The chain recombines TRBV7-9 with TRBJ1-4; D is undetermined. The ends were cut back, 3 bases at V and 1 base at J, with 9 bases in the middle. Germline V gives CDR1 SEHNR, CDR2 FQNEAQ (reference sequence). The CDR3 is 15 amino acids. The CDR3: CASSLDGRTNEKLFF. The DNA of the CDR3 is TGTGCCAGCAGCTTGGATGGGAGAACTAATGAAAAACTGTTTTTT.

The CDR3: CASSYYSLNTIYF. CDR3 DNA sequence: TGTGCCAGCAGTTACTACAGTTTAAACACCATATATTTT. The chain carries TRBV6-5 and TRBJ1-3; no firm D call. The CDR3 length is 13 residues. The V end lost 1 base, the J end lost 6 bases, and 7 bases lay between the germline ends. CDR1 MNHEY and CDR2 SVGAGI come from the germline V gene.

This chain joins TRBV12-5 and TRBJ2-5; TRBD1 agrees at 9 bases. Trimming took 1 base from V and 5 from J; bases not matched to a gene: 8. The CDR3 is 16 residues long. The V gene's germline CDR1 is LGHNT and CDR2 FRNRAP. The CDR3 bases are TGTGCTAGTGGTTTGGATACAGGGGGCGCTTGGGAGACCCAGTACTTC. It translates to CASGLDTGGAWETQYF.

The chain is built from TRBV19 and TRBJ2-2; 7 positions agree with TRBD2. The CDR3 runs to 15 residues. Per germline, CDR1 LNHDA and CDR2 SQIVND (reference sequence). The J segment lost 6 bases and the V segment lost 5 bases, leaving 9 bases of the junction unmatched. The CDR3 loop reads CASSSGGFGAGELFF. The DNA of the CDR3 is TGTGCCAGTAGTTCCGGGGGGTTCGGAGCCGGGGAGCTGTTTTTT.

CDR3 nucleotides: TGTGCCAGCTCTCGGGTGGACAGGCTAAGTCAGCAGTACTTC. Translating gives CASSRVDRLSQQYF. V gene TRBV18 combines with J gene TRBJ2-7, with 7 bases fitting TRBD1. The V and J ends lost 6 bases and 8 bases, in that order; junction bases with no gene match: 13. Germline assignment: CDR1 KGHSH and CDR2 LQKENI. The CDR3 runs to 14 residues.

The CDR3 protein is CASVPGRQNTDTQYF. The CDR3 nucleotides read TGTGCCAGCGTTCCCGGGCGACAGAACACAGATACGCAGTATTTT. The genes are TRBV28 and TRBJ2-3; tentatively, D is TRBD1 (5 bases). Germline CDR1 and CDR2: MDHEN and SYDVKM. The CDR3 consists of 15 residues. V lost 8 bases, J lost 2 bases, and 17 bases lay in between. The variable domain in full, completed from reference TRBV28 and TRBJ2-3, reads DVKVTQSSRYLVKRTGEKVFLECVQDMDHENMFWYRQDPGLGLRLIYFSYDVKMKEKGDIPEGYSVSREKKERFSLILESASTNQTSMYLCASVPGRQNTDTQYFGPGTRLTVL.